Shown below are 12 T cell receptor beta chains from a single sample sequenced in a study of T cells in Graves' hyperthyroidism and ophthalmopathy. Using RNA transcripts as the source, TCR beta CDR3 regions were amplified. The primer set for the first-round RT-PCR of the TCR CDR3 was HTBI. TCRdb ran MiXCR on the multiplex PCR reads and lists one entry per CDR3 protein. The sample lists around 300,000 distinct CDR3 sequences, approximately 13% occurring once. Material for sequencing was blood. All receptors come from a woman aged 30 to 39 with Graves' hyperthyroidism.

This clonotype was observed a few times. The chain combines TRBV6-5 with TRBJ2-3; 9 positions agree with TRBD2. V was clipped by 0 bases and J by 0 bases; unmatched bases: 4. The CDR3 contains 17 residues. Germline V gives CDR1 MNHEY, CDR2 SVGAGI. CDR3 region: CASSYSLAGKSTDTQYF. The CDR3, as DNA: TGTGCCAGCAGTTACTCCCTAGCGGGGAAGAGCACAGATACGCAGTATTTT.

This clonotype has a count of ten or more. The rearrangement uses TRBV2 and TRBJ1-1; possible D gene TRBD1, 5 bases. V lost 8 bases and J 0 bases, leaving 10 bases between the germline ends. Germline loops: CDR1 SNHLY, CDR2 FYNNEI. The CDR3 is 13 residues long. CDR3 amino acids: CASSGQVNTEAFF. DNA of the CDR3: TGTGCCAGCTCGGGGCAGGTGAACACTGAAGCTTTCTTT.

This clonotype has just a few counts. The chain recombines TRBV6-1 with TRBJ2-7, with D maybe TRBD2 (5 bases). Trimming stripped 1 base from V and 1 base from J, with 8 bases between. Germline V gives CDR1 MNHNS, CDR2 SASEGT. The length of the CDR3 is 14 residues. In nucleotides, the CDR3 is TGTGCCAGCAGTGAAGACCCGGGGTCCTACGAGCAGTACTTC. Translation: CASSEDPGSYEQYF.

This clonotype was seen many times. The chain couples TRBV12-3 or TRBV12-4 to TRBJ2-5, with TRBD1 matching 7 bases. The J segment lost 5 bases and the V segment lost 6 bases, leaving 6 bases of the junction unmatched. This CDR3 is built from 13 residues. The DNA of the CDR3 is TGTGCCAGCAGGAGGGGGCCGGGGGAGACCCAGTACTTC. Protein product: CASRRGPGETQYF.

This clonotype was seen at least ten times. Written as DNA, the CDR3 is TGTGCCAGCAGTCGGAGCGGGAAAACCTACGAGCAGTACTTC. Residues: CASSRSGKTYEQYF. The V and J genes are TRBV27 and TRBJ2-7; 7 positions agree with TRBD2. Germline CDR1 MNHEY, CDR2 SMNVEV (reference sequence). The CDR3 spans 14 residues. V lost 5 bases, J lost 2 bases, and 6 bases stayed unmatched.

The CDR3 DNA reads as TGCGCCAGCAGCATCGGACAGGGGATAGATACGCAGTATTTT. It specifies CASSIGQGIDTQYF. The rearrangement links TRBV5-1 to TRBJ2-3; 9 bases map to TRBD1. Germline V CDR1 and CDR2: SGHRS, YFSETQ. The CDR3 length is 14 residues. V shed 4 bases and J 5 bases; nucleotides not matched to a gene: 5. Based on the CDR3 plus reference TRBV5-1 and TRBJ2-3, the full variable domain is KAGVTQTPRYLIKTRGQQVTLSCSPISGHRSVSWYQQTPGQGLQFLFEYFSETQRNKGNFPGRFSGRQFSNSRSEMNVSTLELGDSALYLCASSIGQGIDTQYFGPGTRLTVL.

In this sample, this clonotype turned up many times. The gene calls are TRBV28 and TRBJ1-1; D unresolved. The CDR3 is 11 residues long. Germline CDR1 reads MDHEN; CDR2 reads SYDVKM. Trimming pared 4 bases from V and 9 bases from J, leaving 9 bases between. DNA of the CDR3: TGTGCCAGCAGTTGGGTGACTCAAGCTTTCTTT. It yields the protein CASSWVTQAFF.

The rearrangement joins TRBV2 to TRBJ2-7, with 9 bases fitting TRBD1. CDR1 and CDR2 (germline): SNHLY, FYNNEI. The length of the CDR3 is 18 residues. V lost 7 bases and J lost 4; bases outside the gene matches: 20. The CDR3 bases are TGTGCCAGCACCCGTTTTCGATGGTCGGGACAGGGCCAATACGAGCAGTACTTC. Translating it yields CASTRFRWSGQGQYEQYF.

Many counts were recorded for this clonotype. J is TRBJ1-5 and V is TRBV27, with D perhaps TRBD1 (5 bases). The V gene's germline CDR1 is MNHEY and CDR2 SMNVEV (reference sequence). V dropped 7 bases and J dropped 0 bases, with 16 bases sitting between them. The CDR3 spans 16 residues. CDR3 bases: TGTGCCAGCACCCAAAACAAGGGGTATAGCAATCAGCCCCAGCATTTT. Protein product: CASTQNKGYSNQPQHF.

This clonotype showed up many times. V gene TRBV14 combines with J gene TRBJ2-7, with TRBD2 as a possible D gene (5 bases). The CDR3 runs 14 residues. Germline-derived CDR1 and CDR2 are SGHDN and FVKESK. V dropped 5 bases and J dropped 3 bases, with 14 bases sitting between them. For the CDR3, the DNA is TGTGCCAGCAGCTTCACTCCAGCGGACTACGAGCAGTACTTC. Protein product: CASSFTPADYEQYF. The variable domain in full, completed from reference TRBV14 and TRBJ2-7, reads EAGVTQFPSHSVIEKGQTVTLRCDPISGHDNLYWYRRVMGKEIKFLLHFVKESKQDESGMPNNRFLAERTGGTYSTLKVQPAELEDSGVYFCASSFTPADYEQYFGPGTRLTVT.

This clonotype was seen repeatedly, ten times or more. The chain couples TRBV20-1 to TRBJ1-2, with D unresolved. Deletions cut 2 bases from V and 3 bases from J, with 13 bases between. The CDR3 has 14 amino acids. Germline loops: CDR1 DFQATT, CDR2 SNEGSKA (reference sequence). The CDR3 region is CSARIPGLDYGYTF. For the CDR3, the DNA is TGCAGTGCTAGAATTCCCGGTCTTGACTATGGCTACACCTTC.

This clonotype was detected ten times or more. This chain joins TRBV12-3 or TRBV12-4 and TRBJ2-1, with 11 positions matching TRBD2. V was clipped by 5 bases and J by 1 base; unmatched bases: 10. The CDR3 sequence is 18 residues long. The CDR3 DNA follows: TGTGCCAGCAGTACGGGACTAGCGGAGGGGATATCCTACAATGAGCAGTTCTTC. Translation gives CASSTGLAEGISYNEQFF.